This entry lists 18 T cell receptor beta chains sequenced from one sample in a study of CD8+CD57+ T cells in acquired aplastic anemia. Both TCR beta VDJ combination and CDR3 sequence profiling were carried out. Genomic DNA was the template for this profiling. TCRdb reanalysed the reads using MiXCR and keeps one entry per CDR3 protein. The sample includes nearly 60,000 distinct CDR3 sequences, roughly three fifths of them seen just once. CD8+CD57+ cell expansion had been shown by flow cytometry in patients chosen for sequencing. The sequencing input was sorted CD4+, CD8+, or CD8+CD57+ T cells (not recorded which) from PBMCs. The origin of the receptors is a human donor with aplastic anemia.

The CDR3 spells CASTPREGSSEAFF. In DNA form, the CDR3 reads TGTGCCAGCACCCCTCGGGAGGGATCGTCTGAAGCTTTCTTT. V and J are TRBV2 and TRBJ1-1, with D unresolved. Per germline, CDR1 SNHLY and CDR2 FYNNEI. Trimming removed 7 bases at V and 6 bases at J, with 18 bases between. The length of the CDR3 is 14 residues.

This sequence joins TRBV2 and TRBJ1-5, with D tentatively TRBD1 (5 bases). Trimming removed 3 bases from V and 0 bases from J, with 9 bases in between. The CDR3 length is 15 residues. CDR1 is SNHLY and CDR2 is FYNNEI in the germline V gene. DNA of the CDR3: TGTGCCAGCAGTGAGCAGGGAATTAGCAATCAGCCCCAGCATTTT. It encodes CASSEQGISNQPQHF. Looking up the rest from reference TRBV2 and TRBJ1-5 gives the full variable domain: EPEVTQTPSHQVTQMGQEVILRCVPISNHLYFYWYRQILGQKVEFLVSFYNNEISEKSEIFDDQFSVERPDGSNFTLKIRSTKLEDSAMYFCASSEQGISNQPQHFGDGTRLSIL.

The chain recombines TRBV7-2 with TRBJ2-5; D unclear. The CDR3 length is 13 residues. The germline V gene encodes CDR1 SGHTA and CDR2 FQGNSA. The germline V and J ends were trimmed by 8 bases and 0 bases, with 10 bases remaining between them. CDR3 nucleotide sequence: TGTGCCAGCGCCCAGAGGTACCAAGAGACCCAGTACTTC. Translated, it gives CASAQRYQETQYF.

This clonotype appeared a single time. The chain carries TRBV29-1 and TRBJ1-2; possible D gene TRBD1, 5 bases. V was cut by 1 base and J by 3 bases, with 12 bases left in between. CDR1 and CDR2 (germline): SQVTM, ANQGSEA. The CDR3 loop spans 14 amino acids. DNA for the CDR3: TGCAGCGTTGAAGGGCTAAGGGGCTACTATGGCTACACCTTC. Translated, it gives CSVEGLRGYYGYTF.

V gene TRBV10-3 combines with J gene TRBJ2-5; 8 nucleotides match TRBD1. From germline, CDR1 is ENHRY and CDR2 SYGVKD. The V and J ends lost 6 bases and 5 bases, in that order; junction bases with no gene match: 14. This CDR3 has 16 residues. The CDR3 loop is CAISPARQGNAETQYF. DNA of the CDR3: TGTGCCATCAGCCCCGCGAGACAGGGGAATGCCGAGACCCAGTACTTC.

At least ten counts were recorded for this clonotype. This rearrangement joins TRBV6-1 to TRBJ1-6; D remains ambiguous. Trimming stripped 3 bases from V and 10 bases from J, with 16 bases between. The CDR3 has 15 residues. Germline lookup yields CDR1 MNHNS and CDR2 SASEGT. As DNA, the CDR3 is TGTGCCAGCAGTGACTTGACGGATGGAGAATCACCCCTCCACTTT. Amino acid sequence: CASSDLTDGESPLHF.

This chain joins TRBV6-1 and TRBJ1-6; no clear D gene. V lost 6 bases and J lost 5, with 8 bases in between. The CDR3 has 13 residues. The germline V gene encodes CDR1 MNHNS and CDR2 SASEGT. The CDR3 DNA sequence: TGTGCCAGCAGAAGGACCGATAATTCACCCCTCCACTTT. Its protein is CASRRTDNSPLHF.

The gene calls are TRBV4-2 and TRBJ2-5; TRBD2 agrees at 7 bases. This CDR3 is 14 amino acids long. V shed 3 bases, J shed 5 bases, and the junction held 6 bases outside the gene matches. The V gene's germline CDR1 is LGHNA and CDR2 YNFKEQ. The CDR3 region is CASSQEGGDETQYF. In nucleotides, the CDR3 is TGTGCCAGCAGCCAGGAGGGAGGGGACGAGACCCAGTACTTC.

This clonotype is medium-sized in the sample. The chain combines TRBV9 with TRBJ2-2; D is ambiguous. The CDR3 is 12 amino acids. V was pared by 0 bases and J by 7 bases, with 4 bases between. Per germline, CDR1 SGDLS and CDR2 YYNGEE. This CDR3 reads CASSVVSGELFF. The CDR3 bases are TGTGCCAGCAGCGTAGTTAGCGGGGAGCTGTTTTTT.

This clonotype was seen ten or more times. The chain uses TRBV24-1 and TRBJ2-5; TRBD2 aligns across 11 bases. CDR1 and CDR2 (germline): KGHDR, SFDVKD. The CDR3 spans 15 residues. V lost 7 bases and J lost 3; bases outside the gene matches: 6. The CDR3 sequence: CATRMLAGGKETQYF. The CDR3 bases are TGTGCCACCAGGATGCTAGCGGGGGGAAAAGAGACCCAGTACTTC.

J is TRBJ2-5 and V is TRBV19; D unclear. V was clipped by 3 bases and J by 2 bases, with 7 bases between them. Germline V CDR1 and CDR2: LNHDA, SQIVND (reference sequence). This CDR3 contains 13 residues. The CDR3 sequence: CASSMQVQETQYF. The DNA for the CDR3 is TGTGCCAGTAGTATGCAGGTACAAGAGACCCAGTACTTC.

The CDR3 here is CASRLGQGGQYF. The CDR3 nucleotides read TGCGCCAGCAGACTAGGGCAGGGTGGGCAGTACTTC. V usage is TRBV4-1 and J usage is TRBJ2-7; D is tentatively TRBD1 or TRBD2 (5 bases each). The length of the CDR3 is 12 residues. Trimming took off 6 bases at V and 9 bases at J, with 15 bases between the two ends. The V gene's germline CDR1 is MGHRA and CDR2 YSYEKL.

At least ten counts were recorded for this clonotype. This sequence joins TRBV4-2 and TRBJ1-1; D is unclear. Germline V gives CDR1 LGHNA, CDR2 YNFKEQ. Trimming took off 4 bases at V and 1 base at J, with 7 bases between the two ends. The CDR3 spans 13 residues. The CDR3 sequence: CASSPDENTEAFF. CDR3 sequence (DNA): TGTGCCAGCAGCCCGGACGAGAACACTGAAGCTTTCTTT.

The chain has TRBV10-2 and TRBJ1-5; D is uncertain. The CDR3 totals 14 residues. V was cut by 2 bases and J by 1 base, with 6 bases left in between. Germline V gives CDR1 WSHSY, CDR2 SAAADI. CDR3 coding DNA: TGCGCCAGCAGTGAGGGGCAGAGCAATCAGCCCCAGCATTTT. Its protein product is CASSEGQSNQPQHF.

Only a few counts were recorded for this clonotype. The chain has TRBV15 and TRBJ1-1; D ambiguous. Trimming removed 1 base from V and 4 bases from J, with 10 bases in between. Germline V lookup: CDR1 LNHNV, CDR2 YYDKDF (reference sequence). The CDR3 has 14 residues. The CDR3 bases are TGTGCCACCAGCAGAGCGGATGTTGGCACTGAAGCTTTCTTT. Translated, it gives CATSRADVGTEAFF.

This clonotype occurred many times. The J gene is TRBJ1-1, the V gene TRBV6-2 or TRBV6-3; maybe TRBD1 (6 bases). The CDR3 consists of 13 residues. Trimming removed 6 bases at V and 3 bases at J, with 11 bases between. Germline assignment: CDR1 MNHEY and CDR2 SVGEGT. The CDR3 DNA sequence: TGTGCCAGCAGGGGGGGCTGGGACACTGAAGCTTTCTTT. It encodes CASRGGWDTEAFF.

This clonotype was observed at least ten times. The chain combines TRBV6-2 or TRBV6-3 with TRBJ2-6; TRBD2 agrees at 13 bases. CDR1 is MNHEY, CDR2 SVGEGT, per germline. CDR3 length: 20 residues. Losses at the gene ends were 4 bases for V and 0 bases for J; bases not matched to a gene: 9. The CDR3 sequence: CASSSFGLAGAFSGANVLTF. CDR3 nucleotide sequence: TGTGCCAGCAGTTCCTTCGGACTAGCGGGGGCCTTCTCTGGGGCCAACGTCCTGACTTTC.

For this clonotype: A much bigger clone sits one base away, suggesting this may be a read error. This rearrangement joins TRBV4-1 to TRBJ2-1; possibly TRBD1 for D (5 bases). This CDR3 contains 12 residues. CDR1 is MGHRA and CDR2 is YSYEKL in the germline V gene. Between the trimmed V and J ends, which lost 4 bases and 7 bases, there was a span of 8 bases. CDR3 nucleotides: TGCGCCAGCAGCCGAGCAGGGAATGAGCAGTTCTTC. Translation gives CASSRAGNEQFF.